A selection of T cell receptor beta chains follows, all from one sample in a study of blood T cell repertoires in COVID-19. This table comes from immunoSEQ multiplex PCR, and its TCRdb copy is limited to in-frame clones, with some not included. The repertoire holds roughly 100,000 clones, with almost 80% as singletons. Sequenced sample: peripheral blood. These receptor sequences come from a man aged 60-69 years with active or convalescent COVID-19. Each CDR3 is given with its conserved first and last residue. Each record gives: J gene, D gene, clone size, CDR3 length, V gene, CDR3 protein, CDR3 DNA. A D gene is named only where the DNA matches it firmly. The size of a clone is reported for some rows only, either as once, few or many, or as a class for expanded clones.

j_call: TRBJ2-2
d_call: TRBD1
clone_size: .
cdr3_length: 17
v_call: TRBV13
cdr3_aa: CASSRAGTGVFTGELFF
cdr3_nt: TGTGCCAGCAGCAGAGCCGGGACAGGGGTTTTCACCGGGGAGCTGTTTTTT

j_call: TRBJ2-2
d_call: TRBD2
clone_size: .
cdr3_length: 15
v_call: TRBV29-1
cdr3_aa: CSVGGGSGDTGELFF
cdr3_nt: TGCAGCGTTGGGGGAGGGTCCGGGGACACCGGGGAGCTGTTTTTT

j_call: TRBJ2-1
d_call: TRBD2
clone_size: .
cdr3_length: 15
v_call: TRBV10-1
cdr3_aa: CASSGATSGSSEQFF
cdr3_nt: TGCGCCAGCAGTGGGGCGACTAGCGGGAGCAGTGAGCAGTTCTTC

j_call: TRBJ2-1
d_call: TRBD2
clone_size: .
cdr3_length: 16
v_call: TRBV5-4
cdr3_aa: CASSTGLAGYYNEQFF
cdr3_nt: TGTGCCAGCAGCACGGGACTAGCGGGCTATTACAATGAGCAGTTCTTC

j_call: TRBJ1-6
d_call: .
clone_size: .
cdr3_length: 14
v_call: TRBV5-5
cdr3_aa: CASSLDSHNSPLHF
cdr3_nt: TGTGCCAGCAGCTTGGACAGCCATAATTCACCCCTCCACTTT

j_call: TRBJ2-2
d_call: TRBD2
clone_size: few
cdr3_length: 17
v_call: TRBV7-9
cdr3_aa: CASSLTSGRPGTGELFF
cdr3_nt: TGTGCCAGCAGCTTGACTAGCGGGAGGCCGGGAACCGGGGAGCTGTTTTTT

j_call: TRBJ2-3
d_call: TRBD2
clone_size: .
cdr3_length: 16
v_call: TRBV2
cdr3_aa: CASSEGTSPSTDTQYF
cdr3_nt: TGTGCCAGCAGTGAAGGGACTAGCCCTAGCACAGATACGCAGTATTTT

j_call: TRBJ1-1
d_call: .
clone_size: .
cdr3_length: 15
v_call: TRBV4-3
cdr3_aa: CASSQADSRNTEAFF
cdr3_nt: TGCGCCAGCAGCCAAGCGGACAGTAGAAACACTGAAGCTTTCTTT

j_call: TRBJ1-1
d_call: .
clone_size: .
cdr3_length: 14
v_call: TRBV2
cdr3_aa: CASSSRTRGTEAFF
cdr3_nt: TGTGCCAGCAGTTCCCGGACCAGGGGCACTGAAGCTTTCTTT

j_call: TRBJ2-1
d_call: TRBD2
clone_size: .
cdr3_length: 19
v_call: TRBV24-1
cdr3_aa: CATSDFGTSGSPHDNEQFF
cdr3_nt: TGTGCCACCAGTGACTTCGGGACTAGCGGGAGCCCTCACGACAATGAGCAGTTCTTC

j_call: TRBJ1-4
d_call: TRBD1
clone_size: .
cdr3_length: 15
v_call: TRBV27
cdr3_aa: CASSSLGTGNEKLFF
cdr3_nt: TGTGCCAGCAGTTCCCTCGGGACAGGGAATGAAAAACTGTTTTTT

j_call: TRBJ1-3
d_call: TRBD1
clone_size: .
cdr3_length: 15
v_call: TRBV18
cdr3_aa: CASSPPGTGGNTIYF
cdr3_nt: TGTGCCAGCTCACCACCCGGGACAGGGGGAAACACCATATATTTT

j_call: TRBJ1-2
d_call: .
clone_size: .
cdr3_length: 14
v_call: TRBV18
cdr3_aa: CASSRNRDGDGYTF
cdr3_nt: TGTGCCAGCTCACGTAACAGGGATGGTGATGGCTACACCTTC

j_call: TRBJ1-2
d_call: TRBD1
clone_size: .
cdr3_length: 15
v_call: TRBV7-9
cdr3_aa: CASSAGTGGAEGYTF
cdr3_nt: TGTGCCAGCAGCGCCGGGACAGGGGGCGCGGAGGGCTACACCTTC

j_call: TRBJ2-1
d_call: .
clone_size: .
cdr3_length: 12
v_call: TRBV9
cdr3_aa: CASSPNMDEQFF
cdr3_nt: TGTGCCAGCAGCCCAAACATGGATGAGCAGTTCTTC

j_call: TRBJ2-7
d_call: TRBD1
clone_size: .
cdr3_length: 15
v_call: TRBV7-9
cdr3_aa: CASSLAGTGENEQYF
cdr3_nt: TGTGCCAGCAGCTTAGCCGGGACAGGGGAGAACGAGCAGTACTTC